This T cell receptor beta chain was sequenced in a study of Graves' ophthalmopathy and Graves' hyperthyroidism. Findings of the study overall: Blood shared most expanded thyroid clonotypes above 0.001 frequency.

Other autoimmune diseases, uncontrolled infections, pregnancy or lactation ruled patients out of participation. Diagnosis relied on clinical symptoms, serum thyroxine, TRAb, thyroid ultrasound and orbital computed tomography. Fresh peripheral blood (more than 9 ml) yielded the PBMCs. Many counts were recorded for this clonotype. Its antigen is undetermined. Amplifying from RNA transcripts, the study obtained TCR beta CDR3 regions. An opening RT-PCR round employed HTBI primers and preceded a second-round multiplex PCR. Using its own MiXCR run on the multiplex PCR reads, TCRdb lists one record per CDR3 protein. The repertoire holds about 410,000 distinct CDR3 sequences, 15% to 20% seen once, with about 1.4% in the top ten. The CDR3 has 16 amino acids. The ends lost 7 bases at V and 7 bases at J; junction bases unmatched: 10. Germline CDR1 SGHTA, CDR2 FQGNSA.

The sequence derives from a woman between 18 and 29 years old with Graves' ophthalmopathy. The sample was peripheral blood. The genes are TRBV7-2 and TRBJ1-6, with 10 bases identical to TRBD1. CDR3 amino acids: CASTIGTGVINSPLHF. DNA of the CDR3: TGTGCCAGCACCATAGGGACAGGGGTAATAAATTCACCCCTCCACTTT.